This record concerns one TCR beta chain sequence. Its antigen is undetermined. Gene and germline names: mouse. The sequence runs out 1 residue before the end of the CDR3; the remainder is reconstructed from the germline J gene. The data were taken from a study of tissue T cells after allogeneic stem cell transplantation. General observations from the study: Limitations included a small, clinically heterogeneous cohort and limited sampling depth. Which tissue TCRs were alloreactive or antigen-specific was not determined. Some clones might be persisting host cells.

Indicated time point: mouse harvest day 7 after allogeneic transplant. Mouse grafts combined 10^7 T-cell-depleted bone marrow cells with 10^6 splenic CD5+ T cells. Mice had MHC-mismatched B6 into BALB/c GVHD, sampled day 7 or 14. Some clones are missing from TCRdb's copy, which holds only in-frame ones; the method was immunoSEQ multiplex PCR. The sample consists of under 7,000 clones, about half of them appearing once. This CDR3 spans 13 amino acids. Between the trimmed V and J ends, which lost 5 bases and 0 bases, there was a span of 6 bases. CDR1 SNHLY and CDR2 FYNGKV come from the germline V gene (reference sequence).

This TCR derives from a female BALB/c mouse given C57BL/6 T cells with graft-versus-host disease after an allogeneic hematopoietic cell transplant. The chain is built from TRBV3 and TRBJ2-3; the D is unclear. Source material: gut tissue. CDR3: CASSPLSAETLYF. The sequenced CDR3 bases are TGTGCCAGCAGCCCCCTAAGTGCAGAAACGCTGTAT.